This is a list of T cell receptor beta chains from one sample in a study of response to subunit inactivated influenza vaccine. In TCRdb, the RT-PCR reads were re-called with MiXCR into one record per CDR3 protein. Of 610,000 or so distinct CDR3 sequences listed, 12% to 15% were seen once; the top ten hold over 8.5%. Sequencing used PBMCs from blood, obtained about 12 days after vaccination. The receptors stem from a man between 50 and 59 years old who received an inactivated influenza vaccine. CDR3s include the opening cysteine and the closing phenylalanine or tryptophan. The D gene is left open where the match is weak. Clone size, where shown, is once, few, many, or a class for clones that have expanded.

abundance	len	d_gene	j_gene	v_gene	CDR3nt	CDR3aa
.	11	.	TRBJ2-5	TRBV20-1	TGCAGTGCTTATACACAAGAGACCCAGTACTTC	CSAYTQETQYF
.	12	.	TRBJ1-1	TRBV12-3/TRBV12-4	TGTGCCAGCAGTCCCCGGAGGGGGAATTCTTTCTTT	CASSPRRGNSFF
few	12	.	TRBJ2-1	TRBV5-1	TGCGCCAGCAGCTTGGGGAGGTATGAGCAGTTCTTC	CASSLGRYEQFF
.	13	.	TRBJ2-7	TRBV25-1	TGTGCCAGCAGTCGCATGCGCTCCTACGAGCAGTACTTC	CASSRMRSYEQYF
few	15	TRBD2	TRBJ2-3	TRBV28	TGTGCCAGCAGAGAGAGCGGGACTAGCACAGATACGCAGTATTTT	CASRESGTSTDTQYF
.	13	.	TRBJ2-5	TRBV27	TGTGCCAGCAGTTTTGGGGCATGGGAGACCCAGTACTTC	CASSFGAWETQYF
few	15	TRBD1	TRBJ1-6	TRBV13	TGTGCCAGCAGCTTTGGACAGGGTTTTAATTCACCCCTCCACTTT	CASSFGQGFNSPLHF
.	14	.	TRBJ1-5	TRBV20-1	TGCAGTGCTAGACCCGGGGTTAGCAATCAGCCCCAGCATTTT	CSARPGVSNQPQHF
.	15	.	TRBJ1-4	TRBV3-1	TGTGCCAGCAGGCTCGGTCTTTTGGGTAATGAAAAACTGTTTTTT	CASRLGLLGNEKLFF
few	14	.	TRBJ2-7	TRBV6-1	TGTGCCAGCAGTGACAGGGGTTATTCCTACGAGCAGTACTTC	CASSDRGYSYEQYF
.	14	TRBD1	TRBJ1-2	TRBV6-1	TGTGCCAGCAGTGAGATGGGACAGAGCTATGGCTACACCTTC	CASSEMGQSYGYTF
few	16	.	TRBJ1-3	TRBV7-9	TGTGCCAGCAGCTCAGGCGGCAGCCTCTCTGGAAACACCATATATTTT	CASSSGGSLSGNTIYF
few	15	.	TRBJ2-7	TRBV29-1	TGCAGCGTTGATGGGTTGGACGGAAGCTCCTACGAGCAGTACTTC	CSVDGLDGSSYEQYF
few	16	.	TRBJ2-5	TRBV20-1	TGCAGTGCTAGGGTCCCTCTAGCAGTGAACCAAGAGACCCAGTACTTC	CSARVPLAVNQETQYF
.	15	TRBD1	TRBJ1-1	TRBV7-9	TGTGCCAGCAGCGTTAGACAGGGATCGGACACTGAAGCTTTCTTT	CASSVRQGSDTEAFF
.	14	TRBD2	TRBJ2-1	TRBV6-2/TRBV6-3	TGTGCCAGCAGTCTAGCGGGAGCCCTCGGCGAGCAGTTCTTC	CASSLAGALGEQFF
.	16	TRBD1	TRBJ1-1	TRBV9	TGTGCCAGCAACTCAGGGGGCCCATCCAAGGGTGCTGAAGCTTTCTTT	CASNSGGPSKGAEAFF
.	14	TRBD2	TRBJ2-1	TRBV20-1	TGCAGTGCAGAGGTTGCGGGAGGGTACAATGAGCAGTTCTTC	CSAEVAGGYNEQFF